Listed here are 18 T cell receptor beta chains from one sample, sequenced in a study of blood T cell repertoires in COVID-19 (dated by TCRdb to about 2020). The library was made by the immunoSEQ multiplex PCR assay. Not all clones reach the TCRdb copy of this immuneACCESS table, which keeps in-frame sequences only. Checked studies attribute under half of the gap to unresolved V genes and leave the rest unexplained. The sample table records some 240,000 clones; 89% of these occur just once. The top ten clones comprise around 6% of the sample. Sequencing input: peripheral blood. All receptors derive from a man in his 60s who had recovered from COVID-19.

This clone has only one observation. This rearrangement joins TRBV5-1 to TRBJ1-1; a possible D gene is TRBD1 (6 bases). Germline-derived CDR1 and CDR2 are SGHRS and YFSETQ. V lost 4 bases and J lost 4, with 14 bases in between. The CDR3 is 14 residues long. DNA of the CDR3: TGCGCCAGCAGCCCCGGGACACTGGGCACTGAAGCTTTCTTT. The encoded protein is CASSPGTLGTEAFF.

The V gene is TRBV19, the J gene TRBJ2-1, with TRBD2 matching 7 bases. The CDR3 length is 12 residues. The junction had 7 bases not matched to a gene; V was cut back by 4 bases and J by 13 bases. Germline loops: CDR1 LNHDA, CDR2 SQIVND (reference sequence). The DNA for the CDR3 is TGTGCCAGTAGTACTAGCGGAGAGACCCAGTTCTTC. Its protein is CASSTSGETQFF.

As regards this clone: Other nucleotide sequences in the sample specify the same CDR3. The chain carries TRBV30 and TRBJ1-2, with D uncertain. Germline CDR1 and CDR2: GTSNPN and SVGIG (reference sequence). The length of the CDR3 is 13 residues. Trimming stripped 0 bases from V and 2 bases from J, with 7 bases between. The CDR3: CAWSVPRNYGYTF. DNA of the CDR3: TGTGCCTGGAGTGTACCCAGAAACTATGGCTACACCTTC.

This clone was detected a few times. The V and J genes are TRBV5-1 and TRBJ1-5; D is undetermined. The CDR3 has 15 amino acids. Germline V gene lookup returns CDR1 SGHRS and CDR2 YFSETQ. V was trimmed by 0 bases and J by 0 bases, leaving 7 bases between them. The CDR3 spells CASSLAGYSNQPQHF. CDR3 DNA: TGCGCCAGCAGCTTGGCGGGGTATAGCAATCAGCCCCAGCATTTT.

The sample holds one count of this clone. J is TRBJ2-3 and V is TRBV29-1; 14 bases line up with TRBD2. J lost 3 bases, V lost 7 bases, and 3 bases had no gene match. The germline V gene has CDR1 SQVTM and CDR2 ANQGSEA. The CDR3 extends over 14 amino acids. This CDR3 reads CSAGTSGSTDTQYF. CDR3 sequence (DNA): TGCAGCGCCGGGACTAGCGGGAGTACAGATACGCAGTATTTT.

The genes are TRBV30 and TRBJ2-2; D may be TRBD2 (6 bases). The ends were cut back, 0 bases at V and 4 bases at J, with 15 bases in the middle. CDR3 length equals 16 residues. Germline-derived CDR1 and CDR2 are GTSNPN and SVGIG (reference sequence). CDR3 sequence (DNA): TGTGCCTGGAGTGTGATAGCGGCTCGAGGCACCGGGGAGCTGTTTTTT. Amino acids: CAWSVIAARGTGELFF. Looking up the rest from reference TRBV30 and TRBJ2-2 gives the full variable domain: SQTIHQWPATLVQPVGSPLSLECTVEGTSNPNLYWYRQAAGRGLQLLFYSVGIGQISSEVPQNLSASRPQDRQFILSSKKLLLSDSGFYLCAWSVIAARGTGELFFGEGSRLTVL.

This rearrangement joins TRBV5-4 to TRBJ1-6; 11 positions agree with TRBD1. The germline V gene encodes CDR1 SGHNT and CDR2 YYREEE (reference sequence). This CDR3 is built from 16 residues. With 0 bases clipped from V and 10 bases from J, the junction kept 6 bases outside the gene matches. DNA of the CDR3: TGTGCCAGCAGCTTGGATCGAGGGACAGGGGGATCACCCCTCCACTTT. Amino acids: CASSLDRGTGGSPLHF.

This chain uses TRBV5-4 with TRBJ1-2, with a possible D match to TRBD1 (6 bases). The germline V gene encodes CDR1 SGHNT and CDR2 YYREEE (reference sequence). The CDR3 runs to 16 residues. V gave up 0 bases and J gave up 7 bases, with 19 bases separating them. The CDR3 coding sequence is TGTGCCAGCAGCTTGGTAATAGGACAGCCCCTCGGTGGCTACACCTTC. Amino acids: CASSLVIGQPLGGYTF.

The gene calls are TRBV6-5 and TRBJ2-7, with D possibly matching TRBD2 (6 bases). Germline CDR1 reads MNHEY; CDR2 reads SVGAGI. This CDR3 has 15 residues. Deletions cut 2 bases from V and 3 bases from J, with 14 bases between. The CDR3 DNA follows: TGTGCCAGCAGTTACCGACCGGCGGGAAGCTACGAGCAGTACTTC. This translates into CASSYRPAGSYEQYF.

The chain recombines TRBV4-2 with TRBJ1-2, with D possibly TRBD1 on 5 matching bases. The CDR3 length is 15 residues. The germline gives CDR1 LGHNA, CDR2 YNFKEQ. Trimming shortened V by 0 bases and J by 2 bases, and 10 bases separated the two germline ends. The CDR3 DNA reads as TGTGCCAGCAGCCAAGATCTTTCAGGGAACTATGGCTACACCTTC. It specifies CASSQDLSGNYGYTF.

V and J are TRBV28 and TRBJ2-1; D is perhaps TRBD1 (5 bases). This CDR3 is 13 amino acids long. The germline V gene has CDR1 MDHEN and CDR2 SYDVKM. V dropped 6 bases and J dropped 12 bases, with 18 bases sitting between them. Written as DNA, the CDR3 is TGTGCCAGCAGCACAAATCCAGGGCCCCGGCAGTTCTTC. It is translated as CASSTNPGPRQFF. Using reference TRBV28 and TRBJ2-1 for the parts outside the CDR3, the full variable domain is DVKVTQSSRYLVKRTGEKVFLECVQDMDHENMFWYRQDPGLGLRLIYFSYDVKMKEKGDIPEGYSVSREKKERFSLILESASTNQTSMYLCASSTNPGPRQFFGPGTRLTVL.

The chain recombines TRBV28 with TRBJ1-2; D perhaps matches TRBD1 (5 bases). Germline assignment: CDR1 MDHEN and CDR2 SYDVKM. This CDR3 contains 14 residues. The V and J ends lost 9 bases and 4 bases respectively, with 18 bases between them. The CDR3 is CASESGGAVYGYTF. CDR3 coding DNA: TGTGCCAGTGAATCGGGTGGGGCAGTCTATGGCTACACCTTC.

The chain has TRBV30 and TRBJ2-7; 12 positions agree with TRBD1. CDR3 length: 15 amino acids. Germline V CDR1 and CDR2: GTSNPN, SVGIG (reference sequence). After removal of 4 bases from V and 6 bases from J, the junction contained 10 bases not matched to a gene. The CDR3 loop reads CAWNKPGQGAFEQYF. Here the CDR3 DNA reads TGTGCCTGGAACAAACCGGGACAGGGGGCCTTCGAGCAGTACTTC.

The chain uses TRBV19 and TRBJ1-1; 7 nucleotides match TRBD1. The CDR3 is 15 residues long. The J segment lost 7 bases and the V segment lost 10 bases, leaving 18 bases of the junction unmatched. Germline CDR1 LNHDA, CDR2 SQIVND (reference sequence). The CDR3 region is CATQRAPGQTYEAFF. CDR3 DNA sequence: TGTGCCACCCAGCGGGCACCGGGACAGACTTATGAAGCTTTCTTT.

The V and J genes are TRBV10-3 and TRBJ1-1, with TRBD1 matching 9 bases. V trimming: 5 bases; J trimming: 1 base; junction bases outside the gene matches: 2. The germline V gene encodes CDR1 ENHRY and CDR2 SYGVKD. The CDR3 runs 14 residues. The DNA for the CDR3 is TGTGCCATCAGTCAACAGGGGGCGAACACTGAAGCTTTCTTT. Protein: CAISQQGANTEAFF.

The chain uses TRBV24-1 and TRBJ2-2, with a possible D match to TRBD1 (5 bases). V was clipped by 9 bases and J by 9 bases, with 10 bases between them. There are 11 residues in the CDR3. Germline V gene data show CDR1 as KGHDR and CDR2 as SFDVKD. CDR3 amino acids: CATEGERELFF. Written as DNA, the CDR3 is TGTGCCACCGAAGGGGAAAGGGAGCTGTTTTTT.

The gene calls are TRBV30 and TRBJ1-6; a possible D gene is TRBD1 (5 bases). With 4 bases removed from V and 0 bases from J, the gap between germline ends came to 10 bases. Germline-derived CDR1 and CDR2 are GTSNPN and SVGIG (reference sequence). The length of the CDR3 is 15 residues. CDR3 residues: CAWTGGTSYNSPLHF. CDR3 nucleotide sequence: TGTGCCTGGACGGGGGGGACCTCCTATAATTCACCCCTCCACTTT.

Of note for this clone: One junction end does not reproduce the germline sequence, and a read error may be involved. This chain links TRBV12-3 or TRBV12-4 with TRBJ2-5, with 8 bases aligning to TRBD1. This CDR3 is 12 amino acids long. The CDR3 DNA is TGTGCCAGCAGCCCCGGACAGGGAAGAGGTCACTTC. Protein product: CASSPGQGRGHF.